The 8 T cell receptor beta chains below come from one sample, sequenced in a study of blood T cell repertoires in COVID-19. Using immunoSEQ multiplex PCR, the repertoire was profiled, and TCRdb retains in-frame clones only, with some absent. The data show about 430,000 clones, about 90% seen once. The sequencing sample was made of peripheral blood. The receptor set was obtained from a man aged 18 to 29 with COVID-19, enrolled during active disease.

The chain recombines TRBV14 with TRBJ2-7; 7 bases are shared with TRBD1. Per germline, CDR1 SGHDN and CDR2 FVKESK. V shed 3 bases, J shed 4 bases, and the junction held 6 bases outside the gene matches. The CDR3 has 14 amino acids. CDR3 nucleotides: TGTGCCAGCAGCCATCGGGACAGACTTTACGAGCAGTACTTC. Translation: CASSHRDRLYEQYF.

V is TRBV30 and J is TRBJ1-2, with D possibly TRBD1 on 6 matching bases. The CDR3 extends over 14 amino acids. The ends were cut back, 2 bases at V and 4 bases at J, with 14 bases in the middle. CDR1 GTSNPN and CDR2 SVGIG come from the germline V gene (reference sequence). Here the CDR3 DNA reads TGTGCCTGGAGTTTCGGGGGGCGAGGCTATGGCTACACCTTC. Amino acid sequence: CAWSFGGRGYGYTF.

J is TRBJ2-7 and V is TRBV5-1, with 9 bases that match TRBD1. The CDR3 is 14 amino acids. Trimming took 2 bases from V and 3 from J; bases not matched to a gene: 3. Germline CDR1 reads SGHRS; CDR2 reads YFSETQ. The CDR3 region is CASSLPTGGYEQYF. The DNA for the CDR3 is TGCGCCAGCAGCTTACCGACAGGGGGCTACGAGCAGTACTTC.

CDR3 in DNA: TGCAGTGCTAGTAAGGGCGGGGGGAACACCGGGGAGCTGTTTTTT. Protein: CSASKGGGNTGELFF. J is TRBJ2-2 and V is TRBV20-1; the match to TRBD2 covers 7 bases. The germline CDR1 and CDR2 sequences are DFQATT and SNEGSKA (reference sequence). This CDR3 region has 15 residues. Trimming cost V 3 bases and J 1 base; bases outside gene matches: 5.

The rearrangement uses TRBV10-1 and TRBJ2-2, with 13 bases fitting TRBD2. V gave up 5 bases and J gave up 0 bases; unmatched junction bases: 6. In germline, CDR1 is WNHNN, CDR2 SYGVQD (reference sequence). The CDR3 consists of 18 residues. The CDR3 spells CASSPQGLAGANTGELFF. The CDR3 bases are TGCGCCAGCAGTCCCCAAGGACTAGCGGGAGCGAACACCGGGGAGCTGTTTTTT.

CDR3 region: CASSLARGDRGTGELFF. In DNA form, the CDR3 reads TGCGCCAGCAGCTTGGCCCGGGGGGACCGGGGCACCGGGGAGCTGTTTTTT. This chain links TRBV5-1 with TRBJ2-2; 7 bases are a match to TRBD2. This CDR3 spans 17 amino acids. Trimming took 0 bases from V and 4 from J; bases not matched to a gene: 9. Germline V gives CDR1 SGHRS, CDR2 YFSETQ.

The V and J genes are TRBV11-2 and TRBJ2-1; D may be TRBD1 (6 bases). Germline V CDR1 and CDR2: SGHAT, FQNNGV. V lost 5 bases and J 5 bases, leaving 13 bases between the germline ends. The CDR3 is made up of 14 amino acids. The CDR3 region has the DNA TGTGCCAGCAGCGGCCGGACAGCCAACAATGAGCAGTTCTTC. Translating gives CASSGRTANNEQFF.

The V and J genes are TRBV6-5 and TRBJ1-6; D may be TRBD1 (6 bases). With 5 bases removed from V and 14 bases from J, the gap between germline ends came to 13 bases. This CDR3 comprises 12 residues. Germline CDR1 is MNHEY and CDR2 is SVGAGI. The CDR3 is CASSPRQEALHF. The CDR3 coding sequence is TGTGCCAGCAGTCCTCGACAGGAGGCCCTCCACTTT.